This T cell receptor (beta chain) was recovered during a study of graft-versus-host responses after intestinal transplantation (dated by TCRdb to about 2021). Concerning the study at large: The transplants that recipients received were multivisceral, liver-intestinal, or isolated intestinal. All recipients received anti-thymocyte globulin induction followed by maintenance tacrolimus and steroids for around 3 years. Alloreactive clones were identified by sequencing pre-transplant mixed lymphocyte reaction products and comparing these products with unstimulated pre-transplant donor and recipient T cells. Rather than going through the commercial service, samples from three later patients were sequenced in-house on an Illumina MiSeq and processed with MiXCR. A peak of at least 4% donor T cells among recipient peripheral blood mononuclear cells was the definition used for donor T cell macrochimerism. Of the roughly 26 intestinal transplant recipients enrolled in the cohort, one of whom was a retransplant, a few patients without pretransplant specimens were excluded. Graft-versus-host and host-versus-graft alloreactive T cell clones were tracked in the graft, circulation and bone marrow after intestinal transplantation using bulk TCR-beta CDR3 sequencing.

This clone showed up just once. Its antigen remains undetermined. No base quality values were provided; no much bigger clone lies one nucleotide off. The CDR3 has 16 amino acids, counting the end cysteine and phenylalanine. Just CDR3 DNA is preserved here, 48 bases in frame from base 1. V and J are trimmed by 3 bases and 7 bases, and the gene matches miss 13 bases of the junction. The germline V gene sets CDR1 to SGDLS and CDR2 to YYNGEE. General conclusions and limits of the study: Early after transplant, peak levels of circulating GvH clones were found to be associated with declines in HvG clones. In patients with donor T cell macrochimerism, the allografts had high GvH to HvG T cell clonal ratios. GvH clones were found in recipient bone marrow, and some of the GvH clones appeared earlier in ileal mucosa or blood, which is consistent with an intestinal mucosal origin. The conclusions were limited by the relatively low number and heterogeneity of the intestinal transplant patients.

Receptor amplification or capture employed the immunoSEQ multiplex PCR assay. In most patients, genomic DNA was isolated using the Qiagen DNeasy Blood and Tissue Kit and sent frozen to Adaptive Biotechnologies for TCR sequencing. High-throughput TCR-beta CDR3 sequencing of genomic DNA from most patients was performed by Adaptive Biotechnologies. On the study's bioinformatics: Adaptive's ImmunoSEQ software was the source of the TCR sequencing data for around 20 patients, while a few other patients were processed with MiXCR and VDJtools. CD4 versus CD8 sorting errors were corrected by removing sequences found in both subsets at a frequency ratio below 5:1. CDR3 nucleotide sequences shared between donor and recipient were removed because their origin could not be assigned. Alloreactive clones required at least 2-fold expansion over unstimulated cells and minimum CFSE-low frequency of 0.002% (template counts) or 0.001% (read counts). Clones were considered mappable if detected in sequenced pre-transplant spleen, lymph node, or MLR CFSE-low populations of the donor or recipient. The cumulative frequency of alloreactive clones was calculated as a percentage of all sequences, weighted by copy number. TCRdb's version of the immuneACCESS table is confined to in-frame rearrangements and falls short of the full clone set. An unresolved V gene accounts for under half of the shortfall where checked; the remainder is of unknown origin. V, J and clone size were drawn from that table, and D and trimming were deduced from the DNA. The sample data list about 120,000 clones, and roughly 95% of these were observed just once. Jointly, the top ten make up 3% to 3.5% of the sample.

Read against the paper, the sample's time point label means: cells obtained before transplantation from donor or recipient. CD3+CD4+ and CD3+CD8+ populations were FACS-sorted from unstimulated pre-transplant donor and recipient cells taken from spleen or lymph nodes. Rearrangement joined TRBV9 to TRBJ2-1; TRBD1 lines up with 7 middle nucleotides. The starting material was unstimulated CD8+ T cells sorted from spleen or lymph node cells, obtained before intestinal transplant. The sequence derives from a human donor who received an intestinal transplant. Read as DNA, the sequence is TGTGCCAGCAGCGAGGGGGCAGGGGTTGGGAGAAATGAGCAGTTCTTC. It is translated as CASSEGAGVGRNEQFF.